Detailed here is one T cell receptor (beta chain). Its antigen is not yet known. Base qualities were left out, and no much larger clone turns up one base away. Preparation of the library involved the immunoSEQ multiplex PCR assay. In most patients, genomic DNA was isolated using the Qiagen DNeasy Blood and Tissue Kit and sent frozen to Adaptive Biotechnologies for TCR sequencing. For most patients, high-throughput TCR-beta CDR3 sequencing of genomic DNA was performed by Adaptive Biotechnologies. The original methods were these. TCR sequencing data were retrieved from Adaptive's ImmunoSEQ software for 15 to 20 patients, whereas a few other patients were processed with MiXCR and VDJtools. CD4 versus CD8 sorting errors were corrected by removing sequences found in both subsets at a frequency ratio below 5:1. CDR3 nucleotide sequences shared by donor and recipient were removed because the origin of these sequences could not be assigned. At least 2-fold expansion over unstimulated cells and a minimum CFSE-low frequency of 0.002% (template counts) or 0.001% (read counts) were required for clones to be classified as alloreactive. Mappable clones were those detected in sequenced pre-transplant spleen, lymph node, or MLR CFSE-low populations of the donor or recipient. The cumulative frequency of alloreactive clones was calculated as a percentage of all sequences, weighted by copy number. TCRdb took over this immuneACCESS table, retaining in-frame rearrangements with V and J assigned. Such tables are incomplete; in checked studies, under half of the missing clones stem from an unresolved V gene, and the remainder is unexplained. That table supplies the V and J calls and clone size; D and trimming were determined from the DNA. Recorded for this sample are 100,000 to 130,000 clones; roughly 87% of them occurred a single time. Clones ranked in the top ten supply roughly 0.71% of the sample.

The CDR3 goes from the cysteine to the phenylalanine over 13 residues. Left in the record is the CDR3 DNA by itself, 39 bases read in frame from the first base. Here V drops 6 bases and J drops 0 bases, and the junction holds 2 bases not matched to any gene. CDR1 and CDR2 are read off the germline V gene as SQVTM and ANQGSEA. The data were taken from a study of graft-versus-host responses after intestinal transplantation (dated by TCRdb to about 2021). Describing the broader study: Multivisceral, liver-intestinal, or isolated intestinal transplants were received by the recipients. A peak of at least 4% donor T cells among recipient peripheral blood mononuclear cells was the definition used for donor T cell macrochimerism. A cohort of about 25 intestinal transplant recipients, including one retransplant, was enrolled, and a few patients lacking pretransplant specimens were excluded. Samples from a few later patients were sequenced in-house on an Illumina MiSeq with MiXCR processing rather than by the commercial service. After intestinal transplantation, graft-versus-host and host-versus-graft alloreactive T cell clones in the graft, circulation and bone marrow were tracked using bulk TCR-beta CDR3 sequencing. Anti-thymocyte globulin induction was given to all recipients, followed by maintenance tacrolimus and steroids for roughly 3 years. To identify alloreactive clones, pre-transplant mixed lymphocyte reaction products were sequenced and then compared with unstimulated pre-transplant donor and recipient T cells. Overall study outcomes, separate from this receptor: GvH clones were detected in recipient bone marrow, and some appeared earlier in ileal mucosa or blood, consistent with an intestinal mucosal origin. Early after transplant, peak levels of circulating GvH clones were found to be associated with declines in HvG clones. In the allografts of patients with donor T cell macrochimerism, GvH to HvG T cell clonal ratios were high. The conclusions were limited by the relatively low number and heterogeneity of the intestinal transplant patients.

The time point label, read with the paper, signifies: cells obtained before transplantation from donor or recipient. CD3+CD4+ and CD3+CD8+ populations were FACS-sorted from unstimulated pre-transplant donor and recipient cells taken from spleen or lymph nodes. The clonotype comes from a human donor who was the organ donor for an intestinal transplant. The specimen was unstimulated CD4+ T cells sorted from spleen or lymph node cells, collected before transplant. The chain links TRBV29-1 with TRBJ1-3; the central 7 bases match TRBD1. The base sequence is TGCAGCGTGGGACAGAGCTCTGGAAACACCATATATTTT. This codes for CSVGQSSGNTIYF.